This TCR beta chain was recovered during a study of shared clonotypes between healthy human individuals. Sequenced by immunoSEQ multiplex PCR; TCRdb stores in-frame clones only, minus some. The sample records over a million clones, 75% to 80% being singletons. Study results and caveats: Investigators expected sequencing depth to affect clonotype sharing among donors. Estimated richness was generally greater in naive than memory subsets.

V dropped 4 bases and J dropped 5 bases, with 13 bases sitting between them. The CDR3 sequence is 13 residues long. From germline, CDR1 is SGHRS and CDR2 YFSETQ. A remark on this clone: Its antigen remains unidentified.

Source material: memory CD4+ T cells from PBMCs. Subset noted: CD45RA-negative fraction. The clonotype was recovered from a young man in good health. Some clones in this sample may be carry-over from other donors' samples. The chain is built from TRBV5-1 and TRBJ2-7; D remains unclear. CDR3 sequence reads: CASSQAQANEQYF. CDR3 coding DNA: TGCGCCAGCAGCCAGGCCCAGGCCAACGAGCAGTACTTC.